Listed below are T cell receptor beta chains from one sample, sequenced in a study of memory CD8 T cells in hepatitis C reinfection. Only in-frame clones appear in the TCRdb table, and some are missing; sequencing was by immunoSEQ multiplex PCR. This table holds 35,000 to 50,000 clones, roughly 90% found once. The sample was naive CD8+ T cells sorted from blood. Receptor source: a man in his late teens or twenties with hepatitis C virus infection. Each CDR3 is given with its conserved first and last residue. The D gene is left open where the match is weak. Not all rows give a size; the values are once, few, many and, for expanded clones, a class.

TRBJ1-2,NA,TRBD1,TRBV4-1,TGCGCCAGCAGCCAAGATGAGGGGCAGGGGGGTTACTATGGCTACACCTTC,CASSQDEGQGGYYGYTF
TRBJ2-1,NA,TRBD2,TRBV19,TGTGCCAGTAGCCTTACGGGCGGGGGACACAATGAGCAGTTCTTC,CASSLTGGGHNEQFF
TRBJ1-5,NA,NA,TRBV21-1,TGTGCCAGCAGCAAAGGCAGGACAGGGTATCAGCCCCAGCATTTT,CASSKGRTGYQPQHF
TRBJ2-1,NA,NA,TRBV5-1,TGCGCCAGCAGCTACAGGGTTTACAATGAGCAGTTCTTC,CASSYRVYNEQFF
TRBJ2-7,NA,TRBD2,TRBV28,TGTGCCAGCAGTTTAGTCCCATCCGGGACTAGCATCACCTACGAGCAGTACTTC,CASSLVPSGTSITYEQYF
TRBJ1-3,once,NA,TRBV1,TGCACCAGCAGCCAAGAAGAGAGGGGGCAAACTGGAAACACCATATATTTT,CTSSQEERGQTGNTIYF
TRBJ2-5,NA,NA,TRBV4-1,TGCGCCAGCAGCGACCTAGAAGAGACCCAGTACTTC,CASSDLEETQYF
TRBJ2-1,NA,NA,TRBV29-1,TGCAGCGTTGAAATACAGGGAAATGAGCAGTTCTTC,CSVEIQGNEQFF
TRBJ2-7,NA,NA,TRBV7-6,TGTGCCAGCAGCTTAGGGGGCCGCGGACGCACCTACGAGCAGTACTTC,CASSLGGRGRTYEQYF
TRBJ1-3,NA,NA,TRBV30,TGTGCCTGGAGTGGCGGCACGAGCTCTGGAAACACCATATATTTT,CAWSGGTSSGNTIYF
TRBJ2-7,NA,TRBD2,TRBV27,TGTGCCAGCAGCGGACTAGCGGGAGGTAGGGAGCAGTACTTC,CASSGLAGGREQYF
TRBJ2-3,NA,NA,TRBV11-2,TGTGCCAGCAGCTTAGAGGTCCAGGGGAGCACAGATACGCAGTATTTT,CASSLEVQGSTDTQYF
TRBJ2-7,NA,TRBD1,TRBV4-1,TGCGCCAGCAGCCAAGAAACAGGGGGCTACGAGCAGTACTTC,CASSQETGGYEQYF
TRBJ2-4,NA,TRBD1,TRBV6-4,TGTGCCAGCAGTGACGGACAGGGGAAAAACATTCAGTACTTC,CASSDGQGKNIQYF
TRBJ1-5,NA,NA,TRBV27,TGTGCCAGCGGCAGGGGCCTTAGCAATCAGCCCCAGCATTTT,CASGRGLSNQPQHF
TRBJ1-5,once,NA,TRBV27,TGTGCCAGCAGTAAGAACAGGGTCCGGGGCAATCAGCCCCAGCATTTT,CASSKNRVRGNQPQHF
TRBJ1-2,NA,NA,TRBV10-3,TGTGCCATCAGTCAAGGGGGATCTAGTGGCTACACCTTC,CAISQGGSSGYTF
TRBJ2-1,NA,TRBD1,TRBV5-4,TGTGCCAGCAGCTTGGGGGGCTCAGGGGGCGAGAACAATGAGCAGTTCTTC,CASSLGGSGGENNEQFF
TRBJ1-2,NA,NA,TRBV6-4,TGTGCCAGCAGTGACTCCGCAGGAAACTATGGCTACACCTTC,CASSDSAGNYGYTF
TRBJ2-5,NA,TRBD1,TRBV5-1,TGCGCCAGCAGCCCGGGGACAGGCTACCAAGAGACCCAGTACTTC,CASSPGTGYQETQYF
TRBJ2-7,NA,NA,TRBV7-9,TGTGCCAGCAGCTTCCCTCGAGACCGAGGCCGGGCCTACGAGCAGTACTTC,CASSFPRDRGRAYEQYF
TRBJ2-2,NA,TRBD2,TRBV9,TGTGCCAGCAGCGTACTAGCGGGGGCCTCTCCCGGGGAGCTGTTTTTT,CASSVLAGASPGELFF
TRBJ2-1,NA,TRBD2,TRBV6-1,TGTGCCAGCGAGCCGGGAGGCTCCTACAATGAGCAGTTCTTC,CASEPGGSYNEQFF
TRBJ1-1,NA,NA,TRBV7-8,TGTGCCAGCAGCCCCCTAGGAGGGACTGAAGCTTTCTTT,CASSPLGGTEAFF
TRBJ1-5,few,TRBD1,TRBV4-1,TGCGCCAGCAGCCAAACCACAGGGGCCAATCAGCCCCAGCATTTT,CASSQTTGANQPQHF
TRBJ2-2,NA,NA,TRBV5-4,TGTGCCAGCAGCCCCCTCGGTCAGGGAGGAGTGGAAGGGGGGGAGCTGTTTTTT,CASSPLGQGGVEGGELFF
TRBJ2-7,NA,NA,TRBV6-6,TGTGCCAGCAGTTACTCGACAGCCACCTACGAGCAGTACTTC,CASSYSTATYEQYF
TRBJ2-1,NA,NA,TRBV6-5,TGTGCCAGCAGTTTGGGAGACAATGAGCAGTTCTTC,CASSLGDNEQFF
TRBJ1-2,NA,TRBD1,TRBV29-1,TGCAGCGCTTCTGGGACAGGGGCGTATGGCTACACCTTC,CSASGTGAYGYTF
TRBJ1-1,NA,NA,TRBV27,TGTGCCAGCAGATATGGACAAAACCTGGGGACTGAAGCTTTCTTT,CASRYGQNLGTEAFF
TRBJ2-7,once,TRBD1,TRBV5-1,TGCGCCAGCAGCCTAGGACAGGACTACGAGCAGTACTTC,CASSLGQDYEQYF
TRBJ1-1,NA,TRBD1,TRBV29-1,TGCAGCGTAACAGGGGGGAACACTGAAGCTTTCTTT,CSVTGGNTEAFF
TRBJ2-1,NA,NA,TRBV2,TGTGCCAGCAGTACCGGGACTGGATACAATGAGCAGTTCTTC,CASSTGTGYNEQFF
TRBJ2-2,NA,NA,TRBV7-9,TGTGCCAGCAGCGATGCAGTCCCCCCTCCTCCCGGGGAGCTGTTTTTT,CASSDAVPPPPGELFF
TRBJ2-1,NA,NA,TRBV4-1,TGCGCCAGCAGCCAAGAACAGTTTATGGATTACAATGAGCAGTTCTTC,CASSQEQFMDYNEQFF
TRBJ2-3,NA,TRBD2,TRBV7-9,TGTGCCAGCAGCCTTCTAAGCGGGATGAGCACAGATACGCAGTATTTT,CASSLLSGMSTDTQYF
TRBJ2-1,few,NA,TRBV6-1,TGTGCCAGCACACACTACAATGAGCAGTTCTTC,CASTHYNEQFF
TRBJ2-2,once,NA,TRBV4-1,TGCGCCAGCAGCCAGGGAGAAAGGACCGGGGAGCTGTTTTTT,CASSQGERTGELFF
TRBJ2-5,NA,NA,TRBV6-1,TGTGCCAGCAGTGAAGATCCGGGATCCGTTCCAGAGACCCAGTACTTC,CASSEDPGSVPETQYF
TRBJ2-1,NA,TRBD2,TRBV27,TGTGCCAGCTCAAAAACCGGGACTAGATACAATGAGCAGTTCTTC,CASSKTGTRYNEQFF
TRBJ2-2,few,NA,TRBV6-1,TGTGCCAGCAGACAGTTCGCGAACACCGGGGAGCTGTTTTTT,CASRQFANTGELFF